This TCR beta chain was captured in a study of regulatory T cells in long-lasting Graves disease. Across the study: Patients with new Graves' disease had used antithyroid drugs below 3 months.

As for time point: newly diagnosed GD, antithyroid drugs for less than 3 months. PBMC RNA was the source of the TCR library. Germline values: CDR1 DFQATT, CDR2 SNEGSKA (reference sequence). V lost 2 bases, J lost 6 bases, and 19 bases lay in between. The CDR3 extends over 16 amino acids. This clonotype showed up many times. Library construction for TCR beta used iRepertoire HTBI primers and Arm-PCR of CDR3 regions. TCRdb reprocessed the multiplex PCR reads with MiXCR, giving one entry per CDR3 protein. The sample holds under 500,000 distinct CDR3 sequences, roughly 15% seen once. The sample also formed part of further work on T cells in Graves' hyperthyroidism and ophthalmopathy. According to that study: Most thyroid clonotypes with frequency above 0.001 were detected in blood.

The sequenced sample was peripheral blood mononuclear cells (PBMCs), obtained at new diagnosis, from a patient treated with antithyroid drugs. The rearrangement joins TRBV20-1 to TRBJ1-4; maybe TRBD1 (6 bases). This sequence originates from a woman aged 25 to 39 with Graves disease. The CDR3 spells CSARPHGAGVHEKLFF. CDR3 in DNA: TGCAGTGCTAGACCCCATGGCGCAGGGGTCCATGAAAAACTGTTTTTT.